The clone carrying this T cell receptor (beta chain) has more than one count but fewer than ten. The antigen is unknown. Patients were newly diagnosed with stage II-IVA oral cavity squamous cell carcinoma without prior systemic or radiation treatment. This specimen belongs to a study of neoadjuvant anti-PD-1 for oral cavity cancer. Study overall: Around day 43, patients without progression received a fourth nivolumab dose before surgery.

Overall study findings and caveats: Higher pretreatment Treg/Th17 ratios tracked higher pretreatment blood clonality. Larger post-treatment preexisting tumor clones tracked with greater tumor shrinkage.

This CDR3 spans 13 amino acids. The V end was cut by 4 bases, the J end by 11 bases, with 15 bases between. Germline CDR1 reads SGHVS; CDR2 reads FQNEAQ. Only in-frame clones appear in the TCRdb table, and some are missing; sequencing was by immunoSEQ multiplex PCR. The data show thousands of clones, 60% seen once. Sequencing was performed on tumor tissue, taken before nivolumab (anti-PD-1) treatment. The TCR comes from a person between 40 and 85 years old with oral cavity squamous cell carcinoma. The chain combines TRBV7-8 with TRBJ2-1, with D perhaps assigned TRBD1 or TRBD2 (5 bases each). The CDR3 region has the DNA TGTGCCAGCAGCTATAAGGGACCCCTACAGCAGTTCTTC. Translating it yields CASSYKGPLQQFF.